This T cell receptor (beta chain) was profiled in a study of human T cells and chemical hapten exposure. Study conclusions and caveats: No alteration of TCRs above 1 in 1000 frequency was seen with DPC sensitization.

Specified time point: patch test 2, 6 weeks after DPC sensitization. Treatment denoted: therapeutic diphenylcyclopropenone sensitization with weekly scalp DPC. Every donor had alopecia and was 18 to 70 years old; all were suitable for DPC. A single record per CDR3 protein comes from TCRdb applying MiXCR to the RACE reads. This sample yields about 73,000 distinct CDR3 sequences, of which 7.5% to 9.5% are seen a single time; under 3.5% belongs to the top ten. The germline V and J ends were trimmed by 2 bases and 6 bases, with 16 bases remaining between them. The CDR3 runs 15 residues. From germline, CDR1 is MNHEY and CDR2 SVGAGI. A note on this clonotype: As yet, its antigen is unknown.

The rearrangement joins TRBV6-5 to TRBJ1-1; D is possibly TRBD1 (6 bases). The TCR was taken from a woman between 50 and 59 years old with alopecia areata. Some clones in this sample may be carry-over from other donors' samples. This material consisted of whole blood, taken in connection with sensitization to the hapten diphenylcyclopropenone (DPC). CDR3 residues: CASSYHPRGIAEAFF. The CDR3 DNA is TGTGCCAGCAGTTACCATCCCAGGGGTATCGCTGAAGCTTTCTTT.